This entry concerns a single T cell receptor (beta chain). Its antigen is currently unknown. Then a second PCR, running roughly 6 to 11 cycles, was carried out with a sample-barcoded 5' primer and a J-beta primer mix. Per-sample output comprised a minimum of 2.5 million paired-end reads containing CDR3. TCRdb ran MiXCR on the 5' RACE reads and lists one entry per CDR3 protein. Here the sample spans about 1.4 million distinct CDR3 sequences, approximately 59% being singletons. The data derive from a study of blood T cells in healthy people across ages. V lost 8 bases and J lost 7, with 18 bases in between. The CDR3 is 13 amino acids. Germline CDR1 is MNHNS and CDR2 is SASEGT. Overall study findings and caveats: Diversity figures based on one million T cells were deemed too low. Per million T cells, TCR beta diversity dropped roughly linearly as age increased.

The sample comprised blood. This chain links TRBV6-1 with TRBJ2-7; a weak D match, TRBD2 (6 bases). The clonotype was recovered from a man younger than 35 in good health. The CDR3 spells CASQREHHNEQYF. As DNA, the CDR3 is TGTGCCAGCCAACGGGAGCACCACAATGAGCAGTACTTC.